The sequence of this TCR beta chain was determined in a study of T cells in Graves' hyperthyroidism and ophthalmopathy. Study at large: Initial diagnosis, before any treatment, was when peripheral blood was collected.

Germline V gene sequence: CDR1 KGHDR, CDR2 SFDVKD. There are 14 residues in the CDR3. V was shortened by 3 bases and J by 5 bases, with 10 bases between the two germline ends. The table lists this clonotype with many counts. Regions amplified from RNA transcripts were the TCR beta CDR3 regions. HTBI primers drove first-round RT-PCR of the TCR CDR3. TCRdb reprocessed the multiplex PCR reads via MiXCR and lists one record per CDR3 protein. The sample has roughly 720,000 distinct CDR3 sequences, 17% seen once; the top ten hold 15% to 19%. These patients, aged 18 to 65, had recently diagnosed hyperthyroidism lasting under 2 months. PBMCs stemmed from less than 13 ml fresh peripheral blood.

The sequenced material came from blood. The rearrangement joins TRBV24-1 to TRBJ2-1; D may correspond to TRBD1 or TRBD2 (5 bases each). This sequence originates from a man aged 50-60 years with Graves' hyperthyroidism. For the CDR3, the DNA is TGTGCCACCAGTGATCCCGGGGCAGACAATGAGCAGTTCTTC. Its protein is CATSDPGADNEQFF.